A selection of T cell receptor beta chains follows, all from one sample in a study of beta chain features in type 1 diabetes. Produced via immunoSEQ multiplex PCR; TCRdb's table is partial and in-frame only. The data contain about 340,000 clones, roughly 13% of them singletons. The sequencing input was naive CD4+ T cells from blood. The receptors here all came from a woman under 30 with type 1 diabetes. Each CDR3 is given with its conserved first and last residue. Each record gives: CDR3 DNA, CDR3 protein, D gene, clone size, V gene, J gene. The D gene is left open where the match is weak. Part of the rows lack a size; the others show once, few, many or a class for expanded clones.

DNA: TGTGCCAGCTCACCAGAGGAGCTAGCGAACACCGGGGAGCTGTTTTTT
CDR3: CASSPEELANTGELFF
D: NA
size: few
V: TRBV18
J: TRBJ2-2

DNA: TGTGCCAGCAAATCCACAGGGGCGGTGTCGGGAAACACCATATATTTT
CDR3: CASKSTGAVSGNTIYF
D: TRBD1
size: NA
V: TRBV7-9
J: TRBJ1-3

DNA: TGTGCCAGCAGCCGGAGGGATACCCTTACCGGGGAGCTGTTTTTT
CDR3: CASSRRDTLTGELFF
D: NA
size: few
V: TRBV5-4
J: TRBJ2-2

DNA: TGTGCCAGCAGTCTGACAGGGAAGCGGGAAAAACTGTTTTTT
CDR3: CASSLTGKREKLFF
D: TRBD1
size: few
V: TRBV2
J: TRBJ1-4

DNA: TGCAGCGTTGTCGTACGAGGGCTAGGCGGAAACACCATATATTTT
CDR3: CSVVVRGLGGNTIYF
D: NA
size: NA
V: TRBV29-1
J: TRBJ1-3

DNA: TGTGCCAGCAGCGTAGTAGCGGGAGTAACAGATACGCAGTATTTT
CDR3: CASSVVAGVTDTQYF
D: TRBD2
size: few
V: TRBV9
J: TRBJ2-3

DNA: TGTGCCAGCAGCGGTTGGTGGGCGGGGGAGATGGATGGCTACACCTTC
CDR3: CASSGWWAGEMDGYTF
D: NA
size: few
V: TRBV7-8
J: TRBJ1-2

DNA: TGTGCCAGCAGTGAAGAGGCCGGCTCGGGTGGCTACACCTTC
CDR3: CASSEEAGSGGYTF
D: NA
size: few
V: TRBV25-1
J: TRBJ1-2

DNA: TGTGCCGCTGGCCACAACAGTTACTCCTACGAGCAGTACTTC
CDR3: CAAGHNSYSYEQYF
D: NA
size: NA
V: TRBV2
J: TRBJ2-7

DNA: TGTGCCAGCAGTGCAGGGGGGGAGCAGTTCTTC
CDR3: CASSAGGEQFF
D: NA
size: NA
V: TRBV7-9
J: TRBJ2-1

DNA: TGTGCCTGGACAAGACAGCCGGAAAACACTGAAGCTTTCTTT
CDR3: CAWTRQPENTEAFF
D: NA
size: NA
V: TRBV30
J: TRBJ1-1

DNA: TGTGCCAGCAGCTTAGTACGCCAGGGAACAGGCAATGAGCAGTTCTTC
CDR3: CASSLVRQGTGNEQFF
D: NA
size: few
V: TRBV7-2
J: TRBJ2-1

DNA: TGTGCCAGTACCGGCCAGGGAAAAGGCTATGAGCAGTTCTTC
CDR3: CASTGQGKGYEQFF
D: NA
size: NA
V: TRBV19
J: TRBJ2-1

DNA: TGTGCCAGCAGCTTAGATAGCCCATCTGAGCAGTTCTTC
CDR3: CASSLDSPSEQFF
D: NA
size: NA
V: TRBV7-9
J: TRBJ2-1

DNA: TGTGCCAGCAGTTTAGCGGCAGGGAAAAGCAATCAGCCCCAGCATTTT
CDR3: CASSLAAGKSNQPQHF
D: NA
size: few
V: TRBV28
J: TRBJ1-5

DNA: TGTGCCTGGACCGCGGGTGTCTCCTACGAGCAGTACTTC
CDR3: CAWTAGVSYEQYF
D: NA
size: few
V: TRBV30
J: TRBJ2-7

DNA: TGTGCCAGCAGCTTATTAGGGACTAGCGGATACAATGAGCAGTTCTTC
CDR3: CASSLLGTSGYNEQFF
D: TRBD2
size: NA
V: TRBV7-2
J: TRBJ2-1

DNA: TGTGCTAGTGGTTTAGGGACTAGCGGCACAGATACGCAGTATTTT
CDR3: CASGLGTSGTDTQYF
D: TRBD2
size: NA
V: TRBV12-5
J: TRBJ2-3

DNA: TGTGCCAGCAGTACAACTTCCGGGACACCTCCAGAGACCCAGTACTTC
CDR3: CASSTTSGTPPETQYF
D: NA
size: NA
V: TRBV27
J: TRBJ2-5

DNA: TGTGCCAGCAGCCCGTCATTGCACTCCTATGGCTACACCTTC
CDR3: CASSPSLHSYGYTF
D: NA
size: NA
V: TRBV7-9
J: TRBJ1-2

DNA: TGTGCCAGCAAAAGGAGCGGGACAAACACCGGGGAGCTGTTTTTT
CDR3: CASKRSGTNTGELFF
D: NA
size: few
V: TRBV14
J: TRBJ2-2

DNA: TGTGCCAGTAGCCCGCCTAGCGGGACGACCTACAATGAGCAGTTCTTC
CDR3: CASSPPSGTTYNEQFF
D: TRBD2
size: NA
V: TRBV19
J: TRBJ2-1

DNA: TGCGCCAGCAGCAGGAGACTAGCGGGAGCTGGGGCCAACGTCCTGACTTTC
CDR3: CASSRRLAGAGANVLTF
D: TRBD2
size: few
V: TRBV5-1
J: TRBJ2-6

DNA: TGCGCCAGCAGCTTAGCCCTGAGGAACGGGGAGCTGTTTTTT
CDR3: CASSLALRNGELFF
D: NA
size: NA
V: TRBV5-1
J: TRBJ2-2

DNA: TGTGCCAGCAGCTTCGACCGGGGGACCCAGTACTTC
CDR3: CASSFDRGTQYF
D: NA
size: few
V: TRBV7-7
J: TRBJ2-5

DNA: TGTGCCAGCAGTTACCCGGGGATGAACACTGAAGCTTTCTTT
CDR3: CASSYPGMNTEAFF
D: NA
size: NA
V: TRBV6-6
J: TRBJ1-1

DNA: TGCAGCGTTGATGGAGATTCTGGGGCCAACGTCCTGACTTTC
CDR3: CSVDGDSGANVLTF
D: NA
size: many
V: TRBV29-1
J: TRBJ2-6

DNA: TGTGCCAGTAGGATTTCGAAGGGGTTGAACACCGGGGAGCTGTTTTTT
CDR3: CASRISKGLNTGELFF
D: NA
size: few
V: TRBV27
J: TRBJ2-2

DNA: TGTGCCAGCAGCTTGGCCCAGGGTTGGCGAGAGACCCAGTACTTC
CDR3: CASSLAQGWRETQYF
D: NA
size: few
V: TRBV5-6
J: TRBJ2-5

DNA: TGCGCCAGCAGACTAGCGGGAGACCCAAATGAGCAGTTCTTC
CDR3: CASRLAGDPNEQFF
D: TRBD2
size: NA
V: TRBV5-1
J: TRBJ2-1

DNA: TGTGCCAGCTCACCTTGGACAGGGGGCTCGAACACTGAAGCTTTCTTT
CDR3: CASSPWTGGSNTEAFF
D: TRBD1
size: NA
V: TRBV18
J: TRBJ1-1

DNA: TGTGCCAGCAGTTACTCTCAAAACACCATATATTTT
CDR3: CASSYSQNTIYF
D: NA
size: NA
V: TRBV6-6
J: TRBJ1-3

DNA: TGTGCCTGGAGGATTCAGGGGGCCCAGATCGGAGGCTACACCTTC
CDR3: CAWRIQGAQIGGYTF
D: TRBD1
size: few
V: TRBV30
J: TRBJ1-2

DNA: TGTGCCAGTAGTCCTCCGGGACAGGGTGGCTACACCTTC
CDR3: CASSPPGQGGYTF
D: TRBD1
size: few
V: TRBV19
J: TRBJ1-2

DNA: TGTGCCAGCTCACTTCGACCGGTACGGGGTTCTAAGGCTAACTATGGCTACACCTTC
CDR3: CASSLRPVRGSKANYGYTF
D: NA
size: few
V: TRBV18
J: TRBJ1-2

DNA: TGTGCCAGCACATCCTCGAGCCCCGAGCAGTACTTC
CDR3: CASTSSSPEQYF
D: NA
size: few
V: TRBV28
J: TRBJ2-7

DNA: TGTGCCAGTAGTATCCCAGGGACTAGCGCCTACAATGAGCAGTTCTTC
CDR3: CASSIPGTSAYNEQFF
D: TRBD2
size: NA
V: TRBV19
J: TRBJ2-1

DNA: TGTGCCAGCTCACCATCCCTCGGGGCGGGAGGGCGCCCCGAGCAGTACTTC
CDR3: CASSPSLGAGGRPEQYF
D: TRBD2
size: few
V: TRBV18
J: TRBJ2-7

DNA: TGTGCCAGCTCACCACGGACTAGCGGGAGGCCCTACGAGCAGTACTTC
CDR3: CASSPRTSGRPYEQYF
D: TRBD2
size: NA
V: TRBV18
J: TRBJ2-7

DNA: TGTGCCAGCAGCCTTACAGGGACCTACGAGCAGTACTTC
CDR3: CASSLTGTYEQYF
D: NA
size: NA
V: TRBV7-2
J: TRBJ2-7

DNA: TGCAGTGCTAGGGGGACTCTCGGGCTGTATTTT
CDR3: CSARGTLGLYF
D: NA
size: few
V: TRBV20-1
J: TRBJ2-3

DNA: TGCAGCGTTGCGGAAGGGGCCTATGGCTACACCTTC
CDR3: CSVAEGAYGYTF
D: NA
size: NA
V: TRBV29-1
J: TRBJ1-2

DNA: TGTGCCAGCAGCGCCGGCGGGGCCGGGGAGCTGTTTTTT
CDR3: CASSAGGAGELFF
D: NA
size: few
V: TRBV5-4
J: TRBJ2-2

DNA: TGTGCCAGCAGCCACAGGGGAATGGAGTCTGCTTGGGCCTACGAGCAGTACTTC
CDR3: CASSHRGMESAWAYEQYF
D: TRBD1
size: few
V: TRBV5-4
J: TRBJ2-7

DNA: TGTGCCAGCAGTTACTCGCGCGTGGCGGTGAACACTGAAGCTTTCTTT
CDR3: CASSYSRVAVNTEAFF
D: NA
size: NA
V: TRBV6-5
J: TRBJ1-1

DNA: TGCAGCGTTGAGGGGACAGCGAACTATGGCTACACCTTC
CDR3: CSVEGTANYGYTF
D: TRBD1
size: few
V: TRBV29-1
J: TRBJ1-2

DNA: TGTGCTAGTGGTTTGGTACTCCCCCAGAACACCGGGGAGCTGTTTTTT
CDR3: CASGLVLPQNTGELFF
D: NA
size: few
V: TRBV12-5
J: TRBJ2-2

DNA: TGTGCCAGCAGTGAAGCGCCCCGGAGCACAGATACGCAGTATTTT
CDR3: CASSEAPRSTDTQYF
D: NA
size: NA
V: TRBV2
J: TRBJ2-3

DNA: TGTGCCAGCGGCAGCGGGGCCACAGATACGCAGTATTTT
CDR3: CASGSGATDTQYF
D: TRBD2
size: few
V: TRBV28
J: TRBJ2-3

DNA: TGCGCCAGCCGGACCGGGACATCAGGCTACACCTTC
CDR3: CASRTGTSGYTF
D: NA
size: NA
V: TRBV5-1
J: TRBJ1-2

DNA: TGTGCCAGCAGGGATGGACAGGGGGCGGCGGGCACTGAAGCTTTCTTT
CDR3: CASRDGQGAAGTEAFF
D: TRBD1
size: few
V: TRBV28
J: TRBJ1-1

DNA: TGCAGCGTTGACAGGGCGAACACCGGGGAGCTGTTTTTT
CDR3: CSVDRANTGELFF
D: NA
size: NA
V: TRBV29-1
J: TRBJ2-2